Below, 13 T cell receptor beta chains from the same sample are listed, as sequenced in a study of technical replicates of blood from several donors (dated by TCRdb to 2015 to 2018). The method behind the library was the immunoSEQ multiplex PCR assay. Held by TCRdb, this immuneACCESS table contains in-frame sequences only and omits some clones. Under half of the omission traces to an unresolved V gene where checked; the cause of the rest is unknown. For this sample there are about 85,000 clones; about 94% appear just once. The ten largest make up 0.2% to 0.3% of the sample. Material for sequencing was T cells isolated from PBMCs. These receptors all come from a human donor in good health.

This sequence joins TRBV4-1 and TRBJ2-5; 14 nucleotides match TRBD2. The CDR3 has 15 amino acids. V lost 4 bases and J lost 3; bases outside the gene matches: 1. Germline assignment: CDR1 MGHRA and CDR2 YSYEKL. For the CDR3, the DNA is TGCGCCAGCAGCCGACTAGCGGGAGGGGAAGAGACCCAGTACTTC. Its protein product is CASSRLAGGEETQYF.

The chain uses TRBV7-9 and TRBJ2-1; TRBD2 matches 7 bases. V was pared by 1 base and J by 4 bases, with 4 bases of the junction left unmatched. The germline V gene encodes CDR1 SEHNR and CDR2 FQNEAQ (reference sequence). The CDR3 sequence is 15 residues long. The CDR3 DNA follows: TGTGCCAGCAGCTTAGTTGCGGGAGCATACAATGAGCAGTTCTTC. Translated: CASSLVAGAYNEQFF.

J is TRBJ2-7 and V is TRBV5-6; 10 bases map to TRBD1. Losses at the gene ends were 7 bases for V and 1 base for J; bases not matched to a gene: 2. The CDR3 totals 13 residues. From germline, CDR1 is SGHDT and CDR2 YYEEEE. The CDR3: CASWGQGSYEQYF. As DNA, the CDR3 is TGTGCCAGCTGGGGACAGGGGTCCTACGAGCAGTACTTC.

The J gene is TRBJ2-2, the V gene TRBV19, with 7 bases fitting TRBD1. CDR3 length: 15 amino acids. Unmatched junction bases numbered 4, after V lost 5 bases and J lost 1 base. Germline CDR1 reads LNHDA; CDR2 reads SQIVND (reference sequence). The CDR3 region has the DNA TGTGCCAGTAGTGAGCGACAGGGGAACACCGGGGAGCTGTTTTTT. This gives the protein CASSERQGNTGELFF.

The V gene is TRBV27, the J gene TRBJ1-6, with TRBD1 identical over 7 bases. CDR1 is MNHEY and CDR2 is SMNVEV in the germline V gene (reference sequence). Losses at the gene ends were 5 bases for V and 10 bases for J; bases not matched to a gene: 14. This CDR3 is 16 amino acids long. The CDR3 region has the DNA TGTGCCAGCAGTCTAGACGCAGGGGGTTTAGGGTCACCCCTCCACTTT. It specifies CASSLDAGGLGSPLHF.

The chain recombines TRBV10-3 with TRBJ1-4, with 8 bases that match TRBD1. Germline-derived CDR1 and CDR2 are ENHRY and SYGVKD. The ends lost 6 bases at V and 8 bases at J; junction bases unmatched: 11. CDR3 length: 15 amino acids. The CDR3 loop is CAISPGGDRREKLFF. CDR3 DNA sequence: TGTGCCATCAGCCCGGGTGGGGACAGGAGAGAAAAACTGTTTTTT.

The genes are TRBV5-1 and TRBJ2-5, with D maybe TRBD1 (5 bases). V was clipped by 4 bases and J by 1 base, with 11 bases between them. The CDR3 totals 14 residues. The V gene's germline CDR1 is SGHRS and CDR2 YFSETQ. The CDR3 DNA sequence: TGCGCCAGCAGCCCACGACAGATCCAAGAGACCCAGTACTTC. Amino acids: CASSPRQIQETQYF.

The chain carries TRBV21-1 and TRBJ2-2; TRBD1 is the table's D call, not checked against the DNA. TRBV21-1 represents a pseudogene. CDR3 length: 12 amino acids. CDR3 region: CVSSPNTGELFF. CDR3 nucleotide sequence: TGTGTCAGCAGTCCAAACACCGGGGAGCTGTTTTTT.

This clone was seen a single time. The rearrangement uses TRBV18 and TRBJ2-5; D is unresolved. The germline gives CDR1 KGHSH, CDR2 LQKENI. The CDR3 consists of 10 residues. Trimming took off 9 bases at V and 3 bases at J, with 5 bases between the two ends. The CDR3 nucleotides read TGTGCCAGTTCGGAAGAGACCCAGTACTTC. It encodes CASSEETQYF.

The CDR3 region has the DNA TGTGCCACCAGCAGAGGGGAGGAGGGAAGCACTGAAGCTTTCTTT. The encoded protein is CATSRGEEGSTEAFF. The rearrangement uses TRBV15 and TRBJ1-1; D call uncertain. CDR1 and CDR2 from the germline V gene are LNHNV and YYDKDF (reference sequence). Trimming took 1 base from V and 4 from J, leaving 13 bases between them. CDR3 size: 15 residues.

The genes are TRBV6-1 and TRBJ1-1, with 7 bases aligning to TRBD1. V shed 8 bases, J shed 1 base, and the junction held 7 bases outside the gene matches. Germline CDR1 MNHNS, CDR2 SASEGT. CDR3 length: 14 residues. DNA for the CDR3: TGTGCCAGCGACCGGGGACAGACGAACACTGAAGCTTTCTTT. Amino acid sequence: CASDRGQTNTEAFF.

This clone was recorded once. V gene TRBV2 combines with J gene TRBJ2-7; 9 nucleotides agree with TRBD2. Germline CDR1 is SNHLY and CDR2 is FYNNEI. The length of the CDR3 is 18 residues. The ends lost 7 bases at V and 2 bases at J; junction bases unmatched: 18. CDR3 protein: CASTGKREALPWTYEQYF. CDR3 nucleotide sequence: TGTGCCAGCACCGGAAAGCGGGAGGCCCTACCTTGGACCTACGAGCAGTACTTC.

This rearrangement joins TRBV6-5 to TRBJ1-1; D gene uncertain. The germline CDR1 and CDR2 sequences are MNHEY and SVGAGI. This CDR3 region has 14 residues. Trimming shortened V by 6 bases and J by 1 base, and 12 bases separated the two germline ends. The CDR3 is CASRPDIGNTEAFF. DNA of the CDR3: TGTGCCAGCAGACCCGACATCGGGAACACTGAAGCTTTCTTT.